The present entry profiles one TCR beta chain with its context. Its antigen is undetermined. The CDR3 runs 15 residues. Germline V CDR1 and CDR2: LNHDA, SQIVND (reference sequence). V dropped 5 bases and J dropped 7; count of bases not matched to a gene: 10. The data derive from a study of somatic mutations in cytotoxic T cells in rheumatoid arthritis. Study as a whole: The researchers flow-sorted some T-cell populations stained with V beta antibodies and got nearly 100% purity, and these included V beta1+ cells sequenced for TCRB. Study-wide results and caveats: CD8+ clonality rose with age in rheumatoid arthritis patients, unlike in healthy controls.

Data came from immunoSEQ multiplex PCR; TCRdb stores just in-frame clones and leaves some out. This sample has tens of thousands of clones, with 86% found just once. The source is a woman aged 45-59 years in good health. The sample comprised CD8+ T cells sorted from blood. V and J are TRBV19 and TRBJ1-4; 7 positions match TRBD1. The CDR3 nucleotides are TGTGCCAGTAGTCCGCAGGGGGTTTTTAGTGAAAAACTGTTTTTT. It codes for CASSPQGVFSEKLFF.